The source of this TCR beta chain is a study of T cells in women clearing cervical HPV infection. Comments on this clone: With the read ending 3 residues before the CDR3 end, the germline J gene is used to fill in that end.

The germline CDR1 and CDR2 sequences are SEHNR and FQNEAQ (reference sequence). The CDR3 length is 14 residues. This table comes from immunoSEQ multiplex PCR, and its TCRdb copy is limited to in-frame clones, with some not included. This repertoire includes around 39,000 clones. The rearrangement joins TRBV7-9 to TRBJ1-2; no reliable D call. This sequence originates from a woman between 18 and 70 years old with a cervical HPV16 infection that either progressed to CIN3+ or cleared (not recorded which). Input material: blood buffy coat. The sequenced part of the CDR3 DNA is TGTGCCAGCAGCTTAGATACAGACACAGATACC. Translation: CASSLDTDTDT. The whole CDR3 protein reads CASSLDTDTDTYTF.